Listed below are T cell receptor beta chains from one sample, sequenced in a study of T cell changes during pregnancy in multiple sclerosis. This table comes from immunoSEQ multiplex PCR, and its TCRdb copy is limited to in-frame clones, with some not included. Of 50,000 to 65,000 clones in the sample, 90% are singletons; the top ten hold roughly 3%. The input for sequencing was CD8+ T cells from peripheral blood mononuclear cells, taken before pregnancy. Receptors originate from a female donor with multiple sclerosis, enrolled in a pregnancy study. Each CDR3 is given with its conserved first and last residue. A D gene is named only where the DNA matches it firmly. Rows give clone size only sometimes, using once, few, many, or a class for an expanded clone.

d_gene | j_gene | v_gene | abundance | CDR3aa | CDR3nt
- | TRBJ1-2 | TRBV14 | - | CASSPDKNYGYTF | TGTGCCAGCAGCCCGGACAAGAACTATGGCTACACCTTC
TRBD1 | TRBJ2-7 | TRBV27 | - | CASSISGTGDYEQYF | TGTGCCAGCAGTATCTCCGGGACAGGGGACTACGAGCAGTACTTC
- | TRBJ2-1 | TRBV6-1 | - | CASSEGGGSYNEQFF | TGTGCCAGCAGTGAAGGAGGGGGCTCCTACAATGAGCAGTTCTTC
- | TRBJ1-2 | TRBV5-4 | few | CASSLLGVYGYTF | TGTGCCAGCAGCTTGCTAGGGGTCTATGGCTACACCTTC
TRBD2 | TRBJ2-7 | TRBV27 | - | CATSPPSGDEQYF | TGTGCCACCAGTCCCCCTAGCGGGGACGAGCAGTACTTC
- | TRBJ2-3 | TRBV6-5 | - | CASSYSTDLTDTQYF | TGTGCCAGCAGTTACTCGACAGATCTGACAGATACGCAGTATTTT
TRBD1 | TRBJ2-7 | TRBV7-6 | - | CASSLFSQQGAGEQYF | TGTGCCAGCAGCTTATTCAGTCAACAGGGGGCCGGCGAGCAGTACTTC
- | TRBJ2-5 | TRBV5-1 | - | CASSSPPQETQYF | TGCGCCAGCAGCTCCCCCCCACAAGAGACCCAGTACTTC
TRBD1 | TRBJ2-7 | TRBV27 | - | CASGTGGEQYF | TGTGCCAGTGGGACAGGCGGCGAGCAGTACTTC
TRBD2 | TRBJ2-5 | TRBV11-2 | - | CASSLWASGTEETQYF | TGTGCCAGCAGCCTTTGGGCTAGCGGAACAGAAGAGACCCAGTACTTC
- | TRBJ2-1 | TRBV7-3 | - | CASSPGTSIYIEQFF | TGTGCCAGCAGTCCCGGGACTTCCATCTACATTGAGCAGTTCTTC
- | TRBJ2-2 | TRBV4-1 | - | CASRQGGGELFF | TGCGCCAGCAGACAGGGCGGCGGGGAGCTGTTTTTT
- | TRBJ1-1 | TRBV29-1 | - | CSVTPARGRDTEAFF | TGCAGCGTTACGCCAGCGCGGGGACGCGACACTGAAGCTTTCTTT
TRBD2 | TRBJ2-6 | TRBV9 | - | CASLGGDSFFPTGANVLTF | TGTGCCAGCCTGGGGGGGGACTCCTTCTTCCCGACTGGGGCCAACGTCCTGACTTTC
TRBD1 | TRBJ2-5 | TRBV7-7 | - | CASSLGETGGLQTQYF | TGTGCTAGCAGCTTAGGGGAAACAGGGGGCTTACAGACCCAGTACTTC
- | TRBJ2-3 | TRBV6-4 | - | CASSDGDTDTQYF | TGTGCCAGCAGTGACGGAGACACAGATACGCAGTATTTT
TRBD1 | TRBJ2-5 | TRBV29-1 | once | CSEVGGTGEETQYF | TGCAGCGAGGTGGGGGGGACAGGGGAGGAGACCCAGTACTTC
TRBD2 | TRBJ2-7 | TRBV6-1 | - | CASSGPSGSRSYEQYF | TGTGCCAGCAGTGGCCCTAGCGGGTCCCGCTCCTACGAGCAGTACTTC
TRBD2 | TRBJ2-3 | TRBV4-3 | - | CASSRGTSGGLGTDTQYF | TGCGCCAGCAGCCGTGGGACTAGCGGGGGCCTTGGCACAGATACGCAGTATTTT
- | TRBJ2-6 | TRBV30 | - | CAWTLFTGSGANVLTF | TGTGCCTGGACCTTATTTACGGGCTCTGGGGCCAACGTCCTGACTTTC
TRBD2 | TRBJ2-2 | TRBV19 | - | CASSIASGGTGELFF | TGTGCCAGTAGTATAGCTAGCGGGGGGACCGGGGAGCTGTTTTTT
- | TRBJ1-6 | TRBV5-6 | - | CASSQMGGGNSPLHF | TGTGCCAGCAGCCAGATGGGGGGGGGAAATTCACCCCTCCACTTT